A selection of T cell receptor beta chains follows, all from one sample in a study of shared clonotypes between healthy human individuals. TCRdb's table, derived via immunoSEQ multiplex PCR, lists solely in-frame clones and lacks some. The profile shows some 1 million clones, around 76% of them singletons. The specimen was memory CD4+ T cells sorted from blood. These receptor sequences come from a man aged 18-30 years in good health. Each CDR3 is given without its conserved first and last residue. Fields, in order: J gene, V gene, CDR3 protein.

TRBJ1-5	TRBV6-5	ASSDPTEGQPQH
TRBJ2-5	TRBV7-2	ASSSWERETQY
TRBJ2-7	TRBV5-1	ASSLAGEPYEQY
TRBJ1-6	TRBV30	AWSVQGKSPLH
TRBJ1-1	TRBV5-1	ASSLQLNTEAF
TRBJ1-2	TRBV19	ASSMREGIGGYT
TRBJ1-4	TRBV7-9	ASSLGAGTREKLF
TRBJ1-1	TRBV19	ASSGLQGNTEAF
TRBJ2-7	TRBV19	ASSIKRRLGTDSSYEQY
TRBJ2-5	TRBV6-5	ASRRLAGGGETQY